Below, 19 T cell receptor beta chains from the same sample are listed, as sequenced in a study of cytomegalovirus exposure and HLA in healthy donors. Primers for the PCR totalled 60 Vbeta and 13 Jbeta. Profiled with immunoSEQ multiplex PCR; TCRdb holds only in-frame clones, not every one. The sample holds around 53,000 clones. The specimen was PBMCs. These receptors all come from a man aged 18 to 35 in good health and CMV-seropositive.

The V call is TRBV6-1, the J call TRBJ2-1; 11 bases are a match to TRBD2. V lost 1 base to trimming and J lost 3 bases; unmatched junction nucleotides: 8. This CDR3 has 18 amino acids. Per the germline V gene, CDR1 is MNHNS and CDR2 is SASEGT. Here the CDR3 reads CASSEGGLAGQYYNEQFF. CDR3 nucleotide sequence: TGTGCCAGCAGTGAAGGCGGACTAGCGGGCCAGTACTACAATGAGCAGTTCTTC.

The rearrangement uses TRBV7-9 and TRBJ1-2; the D gene is possibly TRBD1 (5 bases). CDR1 is SEHNR and CDR2 is FQNEAQ in the germline V gene (reference sequence). V was clipped by 8 bases and J by 8 bases, with 21 bases between them. The CDR3 sequence is 14 residues long. The CDR3 bases are TGTGCCAGCCTCCCGGACACCACGGAAACCGGCTACACCTTC. Its translation: CASLPDTTETGYTF.

The rearrangement uses TRBV5-5 and TRBJ2-2; TRBD1 aligns across 7 bases. The CDR3 consists of 17 residues. J lost 5 bases, V lost 4 bases, and 14 bases had no gene match. Looked up from germline, CDR1 is SGHKS and CDR2 is YYEKEE (reference sequence). For the CDR3, the DNA is TGTGCCAGCAGCCGCGAGAGACAGGGAGTTGCTACCGGGGAGCTGTTTTTT. It specifies CASSRERQGVATGELFF. Looking up the rest from reference TRBV5-5 and TRBJ2-2 gives the full variable domain: DAGVTQSPTHLIKTRGQQVTLRCSPISGHKSVSWYQQVLGQGPQFIFQYYEKEERGRGNFPDRFSARQFPNYSSELNVNALLLGDSALYLCASSRERQGVATGELFFGEGSRLTVL.

This chain connects TRBV9 to TRBJ1-3, with D possibly matching TRBD1 (6 bases). Germline values: CDR1 SGDLS, CDR2 YYNGEE. This CDR3 comprises 15 residues. Trimming removed 2 bases from V and 4 bases from J, with 13 bases in between. The DNA of the CDR3 is TGTGCCAGCAGCGTGGAAGGGGGAACAGGAAACACCATATATTTT. Translating it yields CASSVEGGTGNTIYF.

The chain recombines TRBV7-3 with TRBJ2-1; TRBD2 aligns across 12 bases. J gave up 6 bases and V 5 bases, and 8 bases lay outside the gene matches. The CDR3 is made up of 16 amino acids. The germline CDR1 and CDR2 sequences are SGHTA and FQGTGA. CDR3: CASSPQTSGRSNEQFF. CDR3 bases: TGTGCCAGCAGCCCGCAGACTAGCGGGAGAAGCAATGAGCAGTTCTTC. The variable domain in full, completed from reference TRBV7-3 and TRBJ2-1, reads GAGVSQTPSNKVTEKGKYVELRCDPISGHTALYWYRQSLGQGPEFLIYFQGTGAADDSGLPNDRFFAVRPEGSVSTLKIQRTERGDSAVYLCASSPQTSGRSNEQFFGPGTRLTVL.

The rearrangement joins TRBV5-1 to TRBJ2-7, with D perhaps matching TRBD2 (5 bases). This CDR3 is built from 14 residues. Germline-derived CDR1 and CDR2 are SGHRS and YFSETQ. V lost 4 bases, J lost 0 bases, and 11 bases lay in between. CDR3 loop: CASSPQRSSYEQYF. Here the CDR3 DNA reads TGCGCCAGCAGCCCACAGCGGAGCTCCTACGAGCAGTACTTC.

The V call is TRBV4-1, the J call TRBJ1-2; D uncertain. Germline CDR1 reads MGHRA; CDR2 reads YSYEKL. Trimming stripped 4 bases from V and 2 bases from J, with 11 bases between. This CDR3 spans 14 amino acids. This CDR3 is CASSRQTENYGYTF. Here the CDR3 DNA reads TGCGCCAGCAGCCGACAAACAGAGAACTATGGCTACACCTTC.

The J gene is TRBJ2-7, the V gene TRBV9; 9 bases are shared with TRBD2. With V trimmed by 0 bases and J by 4 bases, 5 bases remained unmatched. CDR1 SGDLS and CDR2 YYNGEE come from the germline V gene. The CDR3 covers 15 residues. The CDR3 region is CASSVDVAGVYEQYF. CDR3 bases: TGTGCCAGCAGCGTAGATGTAGCGGGAGTGTACGAGCAGTACTTC. The complete variable domain, with remaining parts taken from reference TRBV9 and TRBJ2-7, reads DSGVTQTPKHLITATGQRVTLRCSPRSGDLSVYWYQQSLDQGLQFLIQYYNGEERAKGNILERFSAQQFPDLHSELNLSSLELGDSALYFCASSVDVAGVYEQYFGPGTRLTVT.

V gene TRBV27 combines with J gene TRBJ2-7, with 11 bases aligning to TRBD2. V gave up 2 bases and J gave up 5 bases; unmatched junction bases: 11. The CDR3 runs to 17 residues. The germline CDR1 and CDR2 sequences are MNHEY and SMNVEV (reference sequence). The CDR3 DNA sequence: TGTGCCAGCAGTTTAACTCTGGGGACTAGCGGCGGGAACGAGCAGTACTTC. This sequence encodes CASSLTLGTSGGNEQYF.

The genes are TRBV13 and TRBJ2-7, with D maybe TRBD1 (6 bases). Germline CDR1 reads PRHDT; CDR2 reads FYEKMQ (reference sequence). V was shortened by 5 bases and J by 2 bases, with 19 bases between the two germline ends. There are 16 residues in the CDR3. The CDR3 region is CASSMTGQGHTYEQYF. CDR3 coding DNA: TGTGCCAGCAGCATGACCGGGCAGGGGCATACCTACGAGCAGTACTTC.

CDR3 nucleotides: TGTGCCAGCAGCCAGGTCCGACTAGCGACTACCTACGAGCAGTACTTC. Translating it yields CASSQVRLATTYEQYF. The genes are TRBV14 and TRBJ2-7; 8 bases align to TRBD2. The trim removed 3 bases at V and 2 bases at J, leaving 9 bases unmatched. Germline V gene data show CDR1 as SGHDN and CDR2 as FVKESK. This CDR3 comprises 16 residues.

The CDR3 is CASSLVGGGEQFF. The CDR3 DNA sequence: TGTGCCAGCAGCTTGGTGGGAGGCGGTGAGCAGTTCTTC. V usage is TRBV5-6 and J usage is TRBJ2-1, with D maybe TRBD2 (6 bases). The CDR3 is made up of 13 amino acids. From germline, CDR1 is SGHDT and CDR2 YYEEEE. V shed 0 bases and J shed 9 bases, with 10 bases lying between them.

V usage is TRBV7-9 and J usage is TRBJ1-3; 11 bases fit TRBD1. The CDR3 totals 15 residues. J gave up 4 bases and V 5 bases, and 4 bases lay outside the gene matches. Germline-derived CDR1 and CDR2 are SEHNR and FQNEAQ (reference sequence). CDR3 DNA: TGTGCCAGCAGCCGGACAGGGGGCGCGGGAAACACCATATATTTT. Protein: CASSRTGGAGNTIYF.

The chain uses TRBV7-6 and TRBJ2-1; TRBD2 aligns across 11 bases. The CDR3 sequence is 20 residues long. Germline V gene sequence: CDR1 SGHVS, CDR2 FNYEAQ. Trimming cost V 4 bases and J 1 base; bases outside gene matches: 15. CDR3 DNA: TGTGCCAGCAGCTCCCTGACTAGCGGGACCGGGTGGGCTTCCTACAATGAGCAGTTCTTC. Residues: CASSSLTSGTGWASYNEQFF.

About this clone itself: At one end the junction does not follow the germline gene, possibly because of a read error. This chain connects TRBV5-1 to TRBJ2-7; weak D call: TRBD1 (5 bases). The CDR3 has 12 residues. The V gene's germline CDR1 is SGHRS and CDR2 YFSETQ. CDR3 nucleotide sequence: TGCGCCAGCAGCTTCGACAGCTACGAGCGGTACTTC. Encoded protein: CASSFDSYERYF.

CDR3 sequence reads: CSAQGTSGLNEQFF. The CDR3 nucleotides are TGCAGCGCCCAGGGGACTAGCGGCCTAAATGAGCAGTTCTTC. The chain uses TRBV29-1 and TRBJ2-1, with 11 bases that match TRBD2. Germline V gene lookup returns CDR1 SQVTM and CDR2 ANQGSEA. This CDR3 contains 14 residues. The V gene end was trimmed by 7 bases and the J gene end by 7 bases; junction bases not matched to a gene: 9.

V and J are TRBV5-1 and TRBJ1-2; possible D gene TRBD1, 5 bases. Per germline, CDR1 SGHRS and CDR2 YFSETQ. V was cut by 2 bases and J by 2 bases, with 13 bases left in between. This CDR3 spans 15 amino acids. Here the CDR3 reads CASSFAFGANYGYTF. In DNA form, the CDR3 reads TGCGCCAGCAGCTTCGCCTTTGGGGCCAACTATGGCTACACCTTC.

The chain has TRBV7-2 and TRBJ2-5; perhaps TRBD1 as D (6 bases). V shed 5 bases and J shed 5 bases, with 18 bases lying between them. Germline V gene lookup returns CDR1 SGHTA and CDR2 FQGNSA. This CDR3 is 15 amino acids long. CDR3 nucleotide sequence: TGTGCCAGCAGCCGACAGGACAGTCCCCCGGAGACCCAGTACTTC. Amino acids: CASSRQDSPPETQYF.

The chain couples TRBV27 to TRBJ2-7, with D unresolved. This CDR3 has 15 amino acids. V was cut by 4 bases and J by 4 bases, with 17 bases left in between. Germline V gene data show CDR1 as MNHEY and CDR2 as SMNVEV (reference sequence). The CDR3: CASSSAKTGPYEQYF. In DNA form, the CDR3 reads TGTGCCAGCAGTTCCGCTAAGACTGGTCCGTACGAGCAGTACTTC.